The 4 T cell receptor beta chains reported below all come from one sample, sequenced in a study of PD-L1 blockade in urothelial cancer. Only in-frame clones appear in the TCRdb table, and some are missing; sequencing was by immunoSEQ multiplex PCR. The sample shows some 45,000 clones, around nine tenths of them seen only once. Described time point: pretreatment peripheral blood. The source material was PBMCs, sampled around atezolizumab (anti-PD-L1) treatment. These receptors all stem from a donor aged 40 or over with urothelial cancer.

The gene calls are TRBV27 and TRBJ1-3; TRBD1 agrees at 8 bases. In germline, CDR1 is MNHEY, CDR2 SMNVEV (reference sequence). J lost 3 bases, V lost 4 bases, and 5 bases had no gene match. The CDR3 extends over 15 amino acids. CDR3 sequence reads: CASSSADRVGNTIYF. CDR3 bases: TGTGCCAGCAGTTCCGCGGACAGGGTTGGAAACACCATATATTTT.

The J gene is TRBJ2-4, the V gene TRBV6-5; D is perhaps TRBD2 (9 bases). There are 14 residues in the CDR3. Germline CDR1 and CDR2: MNHEY and SVGAGI. V was pared by 6 bases and J by 7 bases, with 16 bases between. The CDR3 coding sequence is TGTGCCAGCAGCCAGGGGGCGGGAGGGAACATTCAGTACTTC. Translation gives CASSQGAGGNIQYF.

The CDR3 is CASSQRSDGDYGYTF. CDR3 DNA sequence: TGCGCCAGCAGCCAACGGAGCGACGGAGACTATGGCTACACCTTC. This chain uses TRBV4-3 with TRBJ1-2; no reliable D call. From germline, CDR1 is LGHNA and CDR2 YSLEER. Trimming cost V 2 bases and J 3 bases, with 13 bases left between them. The CDR3 consists of 15 residues.

The chain carries TRBV29-1 and TRBJ1-1, with 9 positions matching TRBD1. The CDR3 is made up of 14 amino acids. Per germline, CDR1 SQVTM and CDR2 ANQGSEA. Unmatched junction bases numbered 5, after V lost 6 bases and J lost 0 bases. CDR3 DNA sequence: TGCAGCGTGCAGGGGACAGGGCTGAACACTGAAGCTTTCTTT. Residues: CSVQGTGLNTEAFF. Variable domain in full (rest from reference TRBV29-1 and TRBJ1-1): SAVISQKPSRDICQRGTSLTIQCQVDSQVTMMFWYRQQPGQSLTLIATANQGSEATYESGFVIDKFPISRPNLTFSTLTVSNMSPEDSSIYLCSVQGTGLNTEAFFGQGTRLTVV.